One sample yielded the 17 T cell receptor beta chains listed below, sequenced in a study of esophageal squamous cell carcinoma under preoperative chemotherapy (dated by TCRdb to the late 2010s). Receptor amplification or capture employed PCR. The sample was run on a HiSeq X Ten. In-frame beta chains were kept once TCRdb had trimmed the public reads at Q25 with fastp and called clones with MiXCR. Here each entry gathers all rows of one CDR3 protein and keeps the most common genes and DNA. The sample table shows around 29,000 distinct CDR3 sequences, and about half are seen once. The ten largest make up around 12% of the sample. This sample's time point label indicates: before preoperative PTX-NDP chemotherapy. This material was obtained from a patient given preoperative chemotherapy. These TCRs come from a human donor with esophageal squamous cell carcinoma. The donor label of this sample is uncertain.

Of note for this clonotype: One end of the junction varies from germline; a read error may be responsible. The chain joins TRBV6-5 to TRBJ2-2; possible D gene TRBD2, 6 bases. This CDR3 spans 15 amino acids. Germline loops: CDR1 MNHEY, CDR2 SVGAGI. CDR3 region: CASSYWASDTGALYF. In DNA form, the CDR3 reads TGTGCCAGCAGTTACTGGGCTAGCGATACCGGGGCGCTGTATTTT.

The chain recombines TRBV11-3 with TRBJ2-1; D not resolved. The J call could be wrong; TRBJ2-7 is a better fit for the DNA end. CDR3 length: 12 residues. Germline-derived CDR1 and CDR2 are SGHNT and YENEEA. In nucleotides, the CDR3 is TGTGCCAGCAGCACCAATGCCTACGAGCAGTACTTC. Its protein is CASSTNAYEQYF.

By share, this clonotype counts as medium-sized (0.01 to 0.1%). The V call is TRBV7-2, the J call TRBJ2-7; a weak D match, TRBD1 (6 bases). This CDR3 comprises 13 residues. Trimming pared 5 bases from V and 2 bases from J, leaving 10 bases between. Germline assignment: CDR1 SGHTA and CDR2 FQGNSA. CDR3 in DNA: TGTGCCAGCAGCCGGGACAACCCCTACGAGCAGTACTTC. This gives the protein CASSRDNPYEQYF.

The chain couples TRBV5-1 to TRBJ2-7; 7 bases map to TRBD2. CDR3 length equals 14 residues. The germline V gene encodes CDR1 SGHRS and CDR2 YFSETQ. The ends lost 6 bases at V and 2 bases at J; junction bases unmatched: 8. Written as DNA, the CDR3 is TGCGCCAGCACAATAGCGGGTGCGGCCTACGAGCAGTACTTC. Its translation: CASTIAGAAYEQYF.

This clonotype was counted only a few times. V and J are TRBV4-1 and TRBJ2-1, with D perhaps matching TRBD2 (6 bases). V lost 4 bases and J 7 bases, leaving 20 bases between the germline ends. The CDR3 spans 16 residues. The germline CDR1 and CDR2 sequences are MGHRA and YSYEKL. CDR3 nucleotides: TGCGCCAGCAGCCCCCCCCTGGGGGGAGAAAGGAATGAGCAGTTCTTC. Protein product: CASSPPLGGERNEQFF.

The chain joins TRBV20-1 to TRBJ2-5; D may match TRBD1 or TRBD2 (5 bases each). CDR1 DFQATT and CDR2 SNEGSKA come from the germline V gene (reference sequence). Trimming shortened V by 5 bases and J by 11 bases, and 24 bases separated the two germline ends. This CDR3 has 14 residues. CDR3 DNA: TGCAGTGCTCCGGGGACGTTGAAGAACGATGAGCAGTACTTC. It is translated as CSAPGTLKNDEQYF.

This clonotype was seen ten or more times. The V gene is TRBV6-1, the J gene TRBJ2-5; 9 bases align to TRBD2. V lost 6 bases to trimming and J lost 11 bases; unmatched junction nucleotides: 19. The CDR3 is 16 amino acids. CDR1 is MNHNS and CDR2 is SASEGT in the germline V gene. The CDR3 region has the DNA TGTGCCAGCAGCCTGAACTGGGCTAGCGGGACCCATGAGCAGTACTTC. Translating gives CASSLNWASGTHEQYF.

This clonotype appeared a few times. The chain couples TRBV28 to TRBJ2-1; D remains unclear. The end of the DNA fits TRBJ2-7 better, so the J call may be wrong. Germline V gene sequence: CDR1 MDHEN, CDR2 SYDVKM. The length of the CDR3 is 14 residues. CDR3 loop: CASSTSPTSYEQYF. DNA for the CDR3: TGTGCCAGCAGTACCTCGCCCACCTCCTACGAGCAGTACTTC.

There are many counts of this clonotype. The chain uses TRBV7-2 and TRBJ2-1; D remains ambiguous. The germline V gene encodes CDR1 SGHTA and CDR2 FQGNSA. CDR3 length: 14 amino acids. Trimming shortened V by 1 base and J by 10 bases, and 14 bases separated the two germline ends. The CDR3 region has the DNA TGTGCCAGCAGCTTAGGGCAGAGACGCTACGAGCAGTTCTTC. Protein: CASSLGQRRYEQFF.

This clonotype was observed many times. The rearrangement uses TRBV7-6 and TRBJ1-1; 11 bases map to TRBD1. CDR1 SGHVS and CDR2 FNYEAQ come from the germline V gene. Trimming cost V 5 bases and J 0 bases; bases outside gene matches: 8. The CDR3 is 17 amino acids. CDR3 sequence reads: CASSPGTGGRMNTEAFF. The CDR3 region has the DNA TGTGCCAGCAGCCCAGGGACAGGGGGTCGGATGAACACTGAAGCTTTCTTT.

With regard to this clonotype: A read error may account for a junction end that differs from germline. This sequence joins TRBV6-1 and TRBJ2-1; 7 nucleotides line up with TRBD2. Germline CDR1 MNHNS, CDR2 SASEGT. CDR3 length: 15 residues. The DNA for the CDR3 is TGTGCCAGCAGTGTCGGGGCTGGCGGGAGAGATACGCAGTTCTTT. This encodes CASSVGAGGRDTQFF.

Concerning this clonotype itself: At one end the junction does not follow the germline gene, possibly because of a read error. The chain couples TRBV7-8 to TRBJ2-4; D may match TRBD1 or TRBD2 (5 bases each). Germline CDR1 reads SGHVS; CDR2 reads FQNEAQ. The CDR3 is 16 residues long. CDR3 amino acids: CACSLEGILTKNTQYF. The CDR3 nucleotides are TGTGCCTGCAGCTTAGAGGGGATACTTACCAAAAACACGCAGTACTTC.

This clonotype was recorded once. One end of the junction does not line up with germline, which may come from a read error. V gene TRBV7-2 combines with J gene TRBJ2-3; 10 bases are a match to TRBD2. CDR3 length equals 17 residues. The germline gives CDR1 SGHTA, CDR2 FQGNSA. CDR3 DNA sequence: TGTGCCAGCAGGACCACCTCTAGCGGGAGTGTACCAGACATGCAGTATTTC. It is translated as CASRTTSSGSVPDMQYF.

This clonotype was recorded many times. The chain has TRBV7-2 and TRBJ2-2; D call uncertain. The CDR3 is made up of 14 amino acids. The ends were cut back, 3 bases at V and 3 bases at J, with 8 bases in the middle. Germline V gives CDR1 SGHTA, CDR2 FQGNSA. This chain's CDR3 is CASSLMRHTGELFF. The CDR3 DNA follows: TGTGCCAGCAGCTTGATGAGGCACACCGGGGAGCTGTTTTTT.

Note on this clonotype: Just one base apart from a much larger clone, this may be a read error. V gene TRBV12-3 or TRBV12-4 combines with J gene TRBJ2-1, with D perhaps TRBD1 or TRBD2 (6 bases each). Trimming stripped 5 bases from V and 10 bases from J, with 24 bases between. This CDR3 has 16 amino acids. The CDR3 region is CASSPTPSGAPREQFF. In DNA form, the CDR3 reads TGTGCCAGCAGTCCCACCCCTTCGGGGGCCCCCCGAGAGCAGTTCTTC.

A few counts support this clonotype. The chain employs TRBV6-7 and TRBJ1-5, with 8 positions matching TRBD1. Being an ORF, TRBV6-7 has a function that is uncertain. Unmatched junction bases numbered 8, after V lost 5 bases and J lost 5 bases. The CDR3 totals 15 residues. The DNA of the CDR3 is TGTGCCAGCAGTGCACTCAGGGGGCAGGATCAGCCCCAGCATTTT. Protein product: CASSALRGQDQPQHF.

This clonotype was seen at least ten times. The V and J genes are TRBV7-2 and TRBJ2-7; a weak D match, TRBD1 (6 bases). V shed 3 bases and J shed 1 base, with 10 bases lying between them. The CDR3 sequence is 14 residues long. The germline V gene encodes CDR1 SGHTA and CDR2 FQGNSA. For the CDR3, the DNA is TGTGCCAGCAGCTTCCGGACAGAATCCTACGAGCAGTACTTC. It translates to CASSFRTESYEQYF.